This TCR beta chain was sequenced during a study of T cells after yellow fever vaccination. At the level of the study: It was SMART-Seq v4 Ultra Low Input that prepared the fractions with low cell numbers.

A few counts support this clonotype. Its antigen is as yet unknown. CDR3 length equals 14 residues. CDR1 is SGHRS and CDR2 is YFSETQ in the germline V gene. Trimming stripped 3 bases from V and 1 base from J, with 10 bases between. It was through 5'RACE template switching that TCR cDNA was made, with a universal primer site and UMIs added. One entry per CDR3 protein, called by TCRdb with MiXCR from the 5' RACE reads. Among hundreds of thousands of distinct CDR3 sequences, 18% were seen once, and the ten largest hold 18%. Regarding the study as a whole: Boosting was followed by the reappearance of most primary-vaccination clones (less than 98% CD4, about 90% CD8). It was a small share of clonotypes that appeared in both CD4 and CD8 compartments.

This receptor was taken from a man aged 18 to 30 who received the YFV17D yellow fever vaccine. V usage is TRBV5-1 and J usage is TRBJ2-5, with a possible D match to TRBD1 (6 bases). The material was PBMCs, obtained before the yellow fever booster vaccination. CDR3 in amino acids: CASSSGQPQETQYF. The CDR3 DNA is TGCGCCAGCAGCTCAGGACAGCCCCAAGAGACCCAGTACTTC.